This T cell receptor beta chain emerged from a study of shared clonotypes between healthy human individuals. General study findings and limits: Generation probabilities were higher for clonotypes shared across all four sorted-subset donors than for unshared ones. A few donors shared approximately 5% of their naive CD4 clonotypes. Relative to memory subsets, naive subsets generally showed larger estimated richness. Deeper or shallower sequencing was expected to change how clonotypes are shared among donors.

Assay used: immunoSEQ multiplex PCR; TCRdb lists only in-frame clones, some missing. The sample includes more than 550,000 clones, roughly 94% of them seen just once. As to this clone: The antigen remains unidentified.

Cells designated naive CD8 were CD45RO-negative and were positively selected for CCR7, with terminally differentiated effector memory CD45RA+ cells excluded. V shed 4 bases and J 1 base; nucleotides not matched to a gene: 5. From germline, CDR1 is SGHRS and CDR2 YFSETQ. This CDR3 comprises 15 residues. The V call is TRBV5-1, the J call TRBJ2-1; 7 bases fit TRBD1. Source material: naive CD8+ T cells sorted from blood. This TCR derives from a man aged 30 to 45 in good health. CDR3 in DNA: TGCGCCAGCAGCCCTGGGACAGTGTCCTACAATGAGCAGTTCTTC. This translates into CASSPGTVSYNEQFF.